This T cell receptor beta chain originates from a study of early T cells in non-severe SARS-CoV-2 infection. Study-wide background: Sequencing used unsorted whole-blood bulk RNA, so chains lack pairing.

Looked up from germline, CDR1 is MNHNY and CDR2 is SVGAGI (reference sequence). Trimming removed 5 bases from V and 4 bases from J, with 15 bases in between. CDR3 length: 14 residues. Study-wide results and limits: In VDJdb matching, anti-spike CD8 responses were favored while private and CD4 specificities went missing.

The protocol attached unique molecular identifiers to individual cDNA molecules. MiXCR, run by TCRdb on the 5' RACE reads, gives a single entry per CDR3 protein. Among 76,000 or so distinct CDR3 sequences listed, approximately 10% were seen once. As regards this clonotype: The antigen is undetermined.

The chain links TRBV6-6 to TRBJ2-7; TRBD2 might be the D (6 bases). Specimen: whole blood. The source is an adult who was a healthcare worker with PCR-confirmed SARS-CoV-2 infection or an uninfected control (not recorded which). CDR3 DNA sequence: TGTGCCAGCAGTCCTCACCGGGGGAAGTACGAGCAGTACTTC. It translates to CASSPHRGKYEQYF.